This T cell receptor (beta chain) was identified during a study of monozygotic twins with inflammatory bowel disease (dated by TCRdb to the late 2010s). About the full investigation: The complete study included about 28 monozygotic twin pairs: 19 IBD-discordant Danish pairs and nine German pairs, of which four were IBD-concordant and five were IBD-discordant. The search for disease-associated traits relied mainly on comparing IBD patients with their genetically identical healthy co-twins within discordant pairs. Each individual had, on average, about 151 000 unique TCRalpha sequences and 181 000 unique TCRbeta sequences available for analysis. General findings and caveats noted by the study authors: IBD patients shared fewer clonotypes with other individuals than healthy twins did, most markedly in patients showing signs of disease activity. Because patients received different immunosuppressive treatments, the repertoires may have picked up extra background noise and variability between individuals. The analysis was unable to tell different T cell subtypes apart. Measured by the inverse Simpson index, TCRbeta repertoire diversity was lower in IBD patients than in their healthy co-twins. Repertoire similarity did not differ between concordant and discordant twins, possibly due to limited statistical power. No single strong signal or clonotype linked to IBD turned up in the results, so the idea that one exists was not supported.

From each donor, a roughly 2.6 ml peripheral blood sample was collected into PAXgene tubes and stored at -80 degrees C. Without any T cell sorting, total RNA was extracted from whole blood using the PAXgene blood miRNA kit on an automated QIAcube. Deep TCRalpha and TCRbeta repertoire profiling with unique molecular barcoding was performed on peripheral blood of monozygotic twin pairs concordant or discordant for inflammatory bowel disease. Smoking habits were recorded for all twin pairs, and each individual was classified as a current, former or never smoker. From its cysteine to its phenylalanine, the CDR3 spans 15 amino acids. DNA for this receptor is not on file. CDR1 and CDR2, per the germline V gene, are SGHVS and FQNEAQ. A remark on this clonotype: This clone's antigen is unknown.

Receptor libraries were prepared by 5' RACE. For each TCR library, around 4,000 ng of total RNA was used. For each sample, cDNA synthesis was carried out in eight separate reactions using SMARTScribe reverse transcriptase. During cDNA synthesis, template switching was used to introduce unique molecular identifiers that contained a 6-nucleotide sample barcode. TCRalpha and TCRbeta cDNA was amplified by two nested PCRs of 16 and 9 cycles, with bead purification after each PCR. Before amplification, the cDNA was treated with uracil DNA-glycosylase and purified using the QIAquick PCR purification kit. The second PCR was the step at which Illumina TruSeq-compatible adapters and sample-specific barcodes were added. TapeStation and Qubit were used to check library quality and concentration, and 5 to 6.5 ng of each library was pooled. Pooled libraries were sequenced on an Illumina HiSeq2500 single-index Rapid Run with 2 x 100 bp reads and custom sequencing primers. Turning to the authors' computational methods: UMI-based consensus assembly with MiGEC version 1.2.6 was used to correct PCR and sequencing errors. MiXCR version 2.1.1 was used for V(D)J alignment, clonotype assembly and CDR3 extraction. Normalisation of gene usage, clonotype sharing and MAIT/NKT TCR abundance was achieved by analysing the top 1000, 10 000 and 20 000 clonotypes per sample. Diversity was computed as the inverse Simpson index with the vegan R package after downsampling to 27 000 UMIs. Paired Mann-Whitney U tests on discordant twin pairs were used, with Benjamini-Hochberg multiple-testing correction. The reads, reprocessed by TCRdb, yield one row per CDR3 protein sequence and no DNA. TCRdb, rather than the study authors, made the V and J calls. This sample's table contains around 230,000 distinct CDR3 sequences. The ten largest clones capture around 1.5% of the sample.

The sequenced sample consisted of blood. The TCR sequence derives from a human donor with ulcerative colitis or Crohn's disease, or a healthy co-twin of an affected twin (not recorded which). Rearrangement joined TRBV7-8 to TRBJ2-1; checking the TCRdb D call of TRBD2 is not possible without DNA. CDR3 protein: CASSLIRRGGDEQFF.